This T cell receptor beta chain emerged from a study of shared clonotypes between healthy human individuals. The germline gives CDR1 MDHEN, CDR2 SYDVKM. The CDR3 contains 14 residues. V was clipped by 4 bases and J by 1 base; unmatched bases: 1. The method was immunoSEQ multiplex PCR; TCRdb's version includes in-frame clones alone and lacks a portion of them. Of approximately 620,000 clones in the sample, about 96% were seen once. This clone was counted a few times. The sample holds other DNA sequences that translate to the same CDR3. Sample: naive CD4+ T cells sorted from blood. As to subset: CD45RA+ positively selected. The gene calls are TRBV28 and TRBJ2-3, with TRBD1 identical over 8 bases. This receptor was identified in a woman younger than 45 in good health. CDR3 in amino acids: CASSSGQGTDTQYF. The CDR3 bases are TGTGCCAGCAGTTCGGGACAGGGCACAGATACGCAGTATTTT. Full variable domain (rest looked up from reference TRBV28 and TRBJ2-3): DVKVTQSSRYLVKRTGEKVFLECVQDMDHENMFWYRQDPGLGLRLIYFSYDVKMKEKGDIPEGYSVSREKKERFSLILESASTNQTSMYLCASSSGQGTDTQYFGPGTRLTVL.